This TCR beta chain was identified during a study of PD-L1 blockade in urothelial cancer. Profiled with immunoSEQ multiplex PCR; TCRdb holds only in-frame clones, not every one. In the table there are about 95,000 clones, about nine tenths of which are singletons. V shed 5 bases, J shed 1 base, and the junction held 8 bases outside the gene matches. This CDR3 comprises 15 residues. Germline V lookup: CDR1 SGHRS, CDR2 YFSETQ. Time point: pretreatment peripheral blood. This receptor was identified in a man aged 55 to 70 with urothelial cancer. The sequencing here drew on PBMCs, taken around atezolizumab (anti-PD-L1) treatment. V is TRBV5-1 and J is TRBJ2-5; 7 bases fit TRBD1. CDR3 sequence reads: CASSPWGQTQETQYF. The DNA of the CDR3 is TGCGCCAGCAGTCCTTGGGGACAGACCCAAGAGACCCAGTACTTC.